These T cell receptor beta chains were read from a single sample in a study of OX40 agonist ivuxolimab in advanced cancers. Method: immunoSEQ multiplex PCR; TCRdb's copy keeps in-frame clones and lacks some. Among about 55,000 clones listed, roughly 86% were seen once. The material was CD4+ or CD8+ T cells sorted from blood, obtained in a trial of the OX40 agonist ivuxolimab. The source is an adult with an advanced solid tumor such as melanoma, head and neck, liver or kidney cancer. The CDR3 runs from the conserved cysteine through the conserved F or W. A D gene is named only where the DNA matches it firmly. Not all rows give a size; the values are once, few, many and, for expanded clones, a class.

d_gene,abundance,v_gene,CDR3aa
TRBD1,-,TRBV5-4,CASSLQTGWTGELFF
-,-,TRBV19,CASSVRDSNSYNEQFF
-,-,TRBV11-2,CASSSLRLLPHEQYF
-,-,TRBV7-9,CASSLKSVRSTEAFF
-,few,TRBV19,CASRSRAQETQYF
TRBD1,-,TRBV6-1,CASIFQGEDTQYF
TRBD1,once,TRBV27,CASRRGQFTGELFF
-,-,TRBV4-1,CASSQVPRGRTYEQYF
TRBD2,-,TRBV7-9,CASSASGSSYNEQFF
-,-,TRBV6-1,CASSGGTVYNQPQHF
-,-,TRBV19,CASTSDRGQSSNQPQHF
TRBD1,-,TRBV28,CASSLLGTGGGNTIYF
-,-,TRBV19,CASSSSQQYGYTF
TRBD2,few,TRBV4-1,CASSPSGGFGTDTQYF
-,few,TRBV19,CASSTRTGEAFF
TRBD1,-,TRBV7-3,CASRKTGGTEAFF
TRBD1,-,TRBV6-5,CASRIQGALGEQYF
TRBD2,-,TRBV6-4,CASSVAGGFDEQYF
TRBD2,-,TRBV6-1,CASSELAGGSTDTQYF
TRBD2,-,TRBV9,CASSVSGTSGHNEQFF
-,-,TRBV9,CASSVDGLASYNEQFF
-,-,TRBV9,CASSGQRFPERSYGYTF
-,few,TRBV19,CASSSGARGAQHF
TRBD1,-,TRBV30,CAWSTGVDEKLFF
-,-,TRBV5-4,CASSLAQLGAAGELFF
TRBD1,few,TRBV30,CAWRDRGVGEAFF